One sample yielded the 9 T cell receptor beta chains listed below, sequenced in a study of blood T cell repertoires in COVID-19. Data came from immunoSEQ multiplex PCR; TCRdb stores just in-frame clones and leaves some out. The data show 320,000 or so clones, less than 90% seen once. The sequenced material came from PBMCs or T cells enriched from blood (not recorded which). These receptor sequences come from a woman in her twenties or thirties who had recovered from COVID-19.

The chain has TRBV18 and TRBJ1-5; the match to TRBD1 covers 7 bases. Germline assignment: CDR1 KGHSH and CDR2 LQKENI. Germline trimming cut 6 bases from V and 2 bases from J; bases unmatched to any gene: 4. The CDR3 is 14 amino acids. In DNA form, the CDR3 reads TGTGCCAGCTCTCTTGGACAGGGCAATCAGCCCCAGCATTTT. It yields the protein CASSLGQGNQPQHF. The full variable domain, in which reference TRBV18 and TRBJ1-5 provide the parts outside the CDR3, is NAGVMQNPRHLVRRRGQEARLRCSPMKGHSHVYWYRQLPEEGLKFMVYLQKENIIDESGMPKERFSAEFPKEGPSILRIQQVVRGDSAAYFCASSLGQGNQPQHFGDGTRLSIL.

The chain couples TRBV9 to TRBJ1-2; no definite D call. CDR3 size: 13 residues. Germline-derived CDR1 and CDR2 are SGDLS and YYNGEE. The V and J ends lost 4 bases and 0 bases respectively, with 7 bases between them. CDR3 residues: CASSRHANYGYTF. The CDR3, as DNA: TGTGCCAGCAGCAGACATGCTAACTATGGCTACACCTTC. The variable domain in full, completed from reference TRBV9 and TRBJ1-2, reads DSGVTQTPKHLITATGQRVTLRCSPRSGDLSVYWYQQSLDQGLQFLIQYYNGEERAKGNILERFSAQQFPDLHSELNLSSLELGDSALYFCASSRHANYGYTFGSGTRLTVV.

This CDR3 reads CSAGQGLGNEKLFF. In nucleotides, the CDR3 is TGCAGCGCTGGACAGGGTCTGGGTAATGAAAAACTGTTTTTT. The chain uses TRBV29-1 and TRBJ1-4; TRBD1 matches 8 bases. V gave up 7 bases and J gave up 4 bases; unmatched junction bases: 8. Germline CDR1 and CDR2: SQVTM and ANQGSEA. The length of the CDR3 is 14 residues. The full variable domain, with the rest looked up from reference TRBV29-1 and TRBJ1-4, is SAVISQKPSRDICQRGTSLTIQCQVDSQVTMMFWYRQQPGQSLTLIATANQGSEATYESGFVIDKFPISRPNLTFSTLTVSNMSPEDSSIYLCSAGQGLGNEKLFFGSGTQLSVL.

This clone was seen a few times. Other DNA sequences in this specimen translate into the identical CDR3. The rearrangement links TRBV12-3 or TRBV12-4 to TRBJ1-5; unclear D gene. The CDR3 extends over 12 amino acids. V lost 3 bases and J lost 7, with 7 bases in between. CDR3 sequence reads: CASSFGRQPQHF. The CDR3 nucleotides read TGTGCCAGCAGTTTTGGCAGACAGCCCCAGCATTTT.

This rearrangement joins TRBV9 to TRBJ1-4; D perhaps matches TRBD1 (6 bases). The CDR3 totals 14 residues. V shed 3 bases and J shed 2 bases, with 8 bases lying between them. Germline V CDR1 and CDR2: SGDLS, YYNGEE. CDR3 DNA: TGTGCCAGCAGCGCAGGGGATACTAATGAAAAACTGTTTTTT. It codes for CASSAGDTNEKLFF.

V and J are TRBV6-5 and TRBJ2-7, with TRBD1 matching over 7 bases. This CDR3 is built from 15 residues. Germline trimming cut 8 bases from V and 4 bases from J; bases unmatched to any gene: 14. Germline assignment: CDR1 MNHEY and CDR2 SVGAGI. In DNA form, the CDR3 reads TGTGCCAGCCGAAGGGAAATCGGGACAGCATACGAGCAGTACTTC. Amino acid sequence: CASRREIGTAYEQYF.

This clone was seen a handful of times. The rearrangement uses TRBV18 and TRBJ1-5; D gene uncertain. This CDR3 is 13 amino acids long. Per germline, CDR1 KGHSH and CDR2 LQKENI. V lost 0 bases and J lost 9, with 9 bases in between. CDR3 bases: TGTGCCAGCTCACCACCTGACTCCCGGCCCCAGCATTTT. Protein: CASSPPDSRPQHF.

This chain connects TRBV2 to TRBJ1-2, with 11 bases fitting TRBD1. From germline, CDR1 is SNHLY and CDR2 FYNNEI. J gave up 7 bases and V 6 bases, and 10 bases lay outside the gene matches. This CDR3 region has 15 residues. The CDR3 DNA is TGTGCCAGCAGCCCGAGGGACAGGGGGAGGGGTGGCTACACCTTC. This sequence encodes CASSPRDRGRGGYTF.

This clone showed up just a few times. The sample has other DNA sequences that encode this CDR3 too. The V and J genes are TRBV5-1 and TRBJ2-5; D gene uncertain. The V and J ends lost 0 bases and 5 bases respectively, with 8 bases between them. CDR3 size: 13 residues. Germline V gene data show CDR1 as SGHRS and CDR2 as YFSETQ. CDR3 loop: CASSLGARETQYF. Written as DNA, the CDR3 is TGCGCCAGCAGCTTGGGGGCCAGGGAGACCCAGTACTTC. The variable domain in full, with the rest retrieved from reference TRBV5-1 and TRBJ2-5, is KAGVTQTPRYLIKTRGQQVTLSCSPISGHRSVSWYQQTPGQGLQFLFEYFSETQRNKGNFPGRFSGRQFSNSRSEMNVSTLELGDSALYLCASSLGARETQYFGPGTRLLVL.